The 13 T cell receptor beta chains below all came from one sample that was sequenced in a study of blood T cell repertoires in COVID-19. Libraries were prepared by immunoSEQ multiplex PCR; TCRdb keeps only in-frame clonotypes and omits some of them. This repertoire shows roughly 330,000 clones, 87% found once; its top ten account for approximately 10%. Sequenced: peripheral blood. The receptors derive from a man between 25 and 39 years old with COVID-19, enrolled during active disease.

The chain couples TRBV2 to TRBJ2-5, with 7 bases that match TRBD2. The trim removed 8 bases at V and 4 bases at J, leaving 13 bases unmatched. Looked up from germline, CDR1 is SNHLY and CDR2 is FYNNEI. This CDR3 contains 15 residues. CDR3 nucleotide sequence: TGTGCCAGCGGGTTGTTGGGAGGGTCTCGAGAGACCCAGTACTTC. Residues: CASGLLGGSRETQYF.

About this clone: This sample also contains other DNA sequences that code for the same CDR3. V is TRBV27 and J is TRBJ1-5; TRBD1 aligns across 7 bases. This CDR3 has 14 residues. Germline V CDR1 and CDR2: MNHEY, SMNVEV (reference sequence). The V gene end was trimmed by 3 bases and the J gene end by 1 base; junction bases not matched to a gene: 0. CDR3 in DNA: TGTGCCAGCAGTTTGACAGGGAGCAATCAGCCCCAGCATTTT. Its protein is CASSLTGSNQPQHF.

The chain joins TRBV7-9 to TRBJ2-1; TRBD1 matches at 7 bases. With 2 bases clipped from V and 2 bases from J, the junction kept 3 bases outside the gene matches. CDR3 length: 15 residues. Per germline, CDR1 SEHNR and CDR2 FQNEAQ (reference sequence). CDR3 sequence reads: CASSLKGAAYNEQFF. In nucleotides, the CDR3 is TGTGCCAGCAGCTTAAAGGGGGCAGCCTACAATGAGCAGTTCTTC.

A single count supports this clone. The chain is built from TRBV6-2 or TRBV6-3 and TRBJ2-2, with 8 positions matching TRBD2. The CDR3 totals 13 residues. The V segment lost 5 bases and the J segment 5 bases; nucleotides outside the gene matches: 1. CDR1 and CDR2 (germline): MNHEY, SVGEGT. CDR3 coding DNA: TGTGCCAGCAGTGTAGCGGGAACCGGGGAGCTGTTTTTT. Amino acid sequence: CASSVAGTGELFF.

This chain links TRBV9 with TRBJ2-2; D ambiguous. Trimming took off 0 bases at V and 2 bases at J, with 8 bases between the two ends. The CDR3 is 15 amino acids. The germline CDR1 and CDR2 sequences are SGDLS and YYNGEE. CDR3 coding DNA: TGTGCCAGCAGCGTAGACGGTCTCAACACCGGGGAGCTGTTTTTT. Encoded protein: CASSVDGLNTGELFF. Together with reference TRBV9 and TRBJ2-2, the CDR3 gives the full variable domain: DSGVTQTPKHLITATGQRVTLRCSPRSGDLSVYWYQQSLDQGLQFLIQYYNGEERAKGNILERFSAQQFPDLHSELNLSSLELGDSALYFCASSVDGLNTGELFFGEGSRLTVL.

This chain links TRBV29-1 with TRBJ1-2, with D possibly matching TRBD1 (5 bases). CDR1 and CDR2 from the germline V gene are SQVTM and ANQGSEA. The germline V and J ends were trimmed by 3 bases and 3 bases, with 11 bases remaining between them. The CDR3 covers 13 residues. The chain's CDR3 is CSVDGLGDYGYTF. The CDR3 nucleotides read TGCAGCGTTGATGGTTTAGGGGACTATGGCTACACCTTC. The full variable domain, completed using reference TRBV29-1 and TRBJ1-2, is SAVISQKPSRDICQRGTSLTIQCQVDSQVTMMFWYRQQPGQSLTLIATANQGSEATYESGFVIDKFPISRPNLTFSTLTVSNMSPEDSSIYLCSVDGLGDYGYTFGSGTRLTVV.

The chain recombines TRBV9 with TRBJ2-2, with 7 bases matching TRBD2. CDR3 size: 16 residues. Germline lookup yields CDR1 SGDLS and CDR2 YYNGEE. Trimming cost V 0 bases and J 6 bases; bases outside gene matches: 8. CDR3 sequence (DNA): TGTGCCAGCAGCGTAGCAGGGACTATCTCATCCGGGGAGCTGTTTTTT. This encodes CASSVAGTISSGELFF.

This clone was recorded only once. This chain connects TRBV28 to TRBJ2-7; 7 positions agree with TRBD1. The CDR3 spans 13 residues. Germline CDR1 MDHEN, CDR2 SYDVKM. V lost 2 bases, J lost 6 bases, and 4 bases stayed unmatched. The CDR3 DNA sequence: TGTGCCAGCAGTTTAAAGGGGGCGAGCGAGCAGTACTTC. This codes for CASSLKGASEQYF.

The chain joins TRBV5-4 to TRBJ1-2; TRBD1 is a possible D gene (6 bases). This CDR3 has 14 amino acids. From germline, CDR1 is SGHNT and CDR2 YYREEE (reference sequence). The V end lost 1 base, the J end lost 7 bases, and 14 bases lay between the germline ends. CDR3 residues: CASSLLQGSVGYTF. In DNA, the CDR3 is TGTGCCAGCAGCTTGTTACAGGGATCGGTTGGCTACACCTTC.

This sequence joins TRBV3-1 (or the pseudogene TRBV3-2) and TRBJ2-3, with D uncertain. There are 13 residues in the CDR3. Germline V gene data show CDR1 as LGHDT and CDR2 as YNNKEL (reference sequence). Trimming pared 4 bases from V and 6 bases from J, leaving 11 bases between. This CDR3 reads CASSPPLLDTQYF. CDR3 nucleotides: TGTGCCAGCAGCCCCCCTTTACTGGATACGCAGTATTTT.

The chain couples TRBV5-1 to TRBJ2-7, with D perhaps matching TRBD1 (6 bases). Trimming pared 1 base from V and 1 base from J, leaving 15 bases between. The CDR3 runs to 16 residues. From germline, CDR1 is SGHRS and CDR2 YFSETQ. The CDR3 sequence: CASSLLLQGSSYEQYF. CDR3 DNA: TGCGCCAGCAGCTTGCTGTTGCAGGGGAGTTCCTACGAGCAGTACTTC.

The rearrangement joins TRBV28 to TRBJ1-2, with a possible D match to TRBD1 (5 bases). Deletions cut 7 bases from V and 7 bases from J, with 16 bases between. CDR3 length: 13 amino acids. Germline V CDR1 and CDR2: MDHEN, SYDVKM. The CDR3 protein is CASTSTVRGGYTF. The CDR3 DNA follows: TGTGCCAGCACCTCGACGGTAAGGGGTGGCTACACCTTC.

The V and J genes are TRBV20-1 and TRBJ2-1, with D hard to call. There are 14 residues in the CDR3. The germline gives CDR1 DFQATT, CDR2 SNEGSKA (reference sequence). V gave up 3 bases and J gave up 3 bases, with 12 bases separating them. As DNA, the CDR3 is TGCAGTGCTAGTAGGAGCAGAAACTACAATGAGCAGTTCTTC. Translating it yields CSASRSRNYNEQFF.